Listed below are T cell receptor beta chains from one sample, sequenced in a study of long-term antiretroviral therapy in people with HIV. The protocol was immunoSEQ multiplex PCR, while the TCRdb copy is restricted to in-frame clones and leaves out a portion. The sample comprises 20,000 to 25,000 clones, approximately 82% of which are singletons, and about 4.6% rests with the top ten. Sequencing used unsorted PBMCs, obtained 0.5 years after starting antiretroviral therapy. These receptors were taken from a man aged 18-30 years with HIV. Both conserved end residues are part of each CDR3. The D gene is left open where the match is weak. Some rows have no size entry. The others give once, few or many, or a class for an expanded clone.

D,J,size,V,CDR3,DNA
TRBD2,TRBJ2-3,.,TRBV7-3,CASSSDSSASGRSVADTQYF,TGTGCCAGCAGCTCCGACAGTTCGGCTAGCGGGAGGTCCGTCGCAGATACGCAGTATTTT
TRBD1,TRBJ2-1,.,TRBV6-5,CATNAPGQGSYEQFF,TGTGCCACCAACGCACCCGGACAGGGATCGTATGAGCAGTTCTTC
.,TRBJ1-5,once,TRBV19,CASRDLPGNQPQHF,TGTGCCAGTAGGGACCTCCCAGGGAATCAGCCCCAGCATTTT
.,TRBJ2-2,.,TRBV9,CASSVAGAWPGELFF,TGTGCCAGCAGCGTAGCTGGGGCGTGGCCCGGGGAGCTGTTTTTT
.,TRBJ2-2,.,TRBV27,CANSGELFF,TGTGCCAACAGCGGGGAGCTGTTTTTT
.,TRBJ1-1,.,TRBV5-6,CASSLAGQGLNTEAFF,TGTGCCAGCAGCTTGGCCGGGCAGGGGCTTAACACTGAAGCTTTCTTT
.,TRBJ1-4,few,TRBV19,CASSAGTENEKLFF,TGTGCCAGTAGTGCCGGGACCGAGAATGAAAAACTGTTTTTT
TRBD1,TRBJ1-1,once,TRBV6-6,CASSYALTGGGAFF,TGTGCCAGCAGTTACGCCTTGACAGGGGGTGGAGCTTTCTTT
TRBD1,TRBJ2-2,.,TRBV10-3,CAISKGQGSNTGELFF,TGTGCCATCAGCAAAGGACAGGGCTCGAACACCGGGGAGCTGTTTTTT
.,TRBJ2-5,once,TRBV7-6,CASSLDETQYF,TGTGCCAGCAGCTTAGATGAGACCCAGTACTTC
TRBD1,TRBJ1-1,.,TRBV2,CASSAPGQGEQAFF,TGTGCCAGCAGTGCCCCGGGACAGGGCGAACAAGCTTTCTTT
TRBD1,TRBJ1-1,.,TRBV19,CASSITDTGVTEAFF,TGTGCCAGTAGTATTACTGACACAGGGGTCACTGAAGCTTTCTTT
.,TRBJ2-3,.,TRBV4-2,CASSQDWVGAESPDTQYF,TGTGCCAGCAGCCAAGATTGGGTGGGAGCGGAGAGCCCAGATACGCAGTATTTT
TRBD2,TRBJ2-3,once,TRBV29-1,CSVSVSGTSTDTQYF,TGCAGCGTTTCCGTGAGCGGGACTAGCACAGATACGCAGTATTTT
TRBD1,TRBJ1-3,.,TRBV9,CASSPRQGSTGNTIYF,TGTGCCAGCAGCCCACGACAGGGTAGTACTGGAAACACCATATATTTT
.,TRBJ2-7,.,TRBV7-9,CASSRVGHSYEQYF,TGTGCCAGCAGCCGTGTGGGCCATTCCTACGAGCAGTACTTC
TRBD2,TRBJ2-3,.,TRBV19,CASSIVAGGHTDTQYF,TGTGCCAGTAGTATAGTAGCGGGGGGCCACACAGATACGCAGTATTTT
.,TRBJ2-1,.,TRBV7-9,CASSLSGNEQFF,TGTGCCAGCAGCCTTAGCGGAAATGAGCAGTTCTTC
TRBD1,TRBJ1-1,.,TRBV7-9,CASSPGQMNTEAFF,TGTGCCAGCAGCCCGGGACAGATGAACACTGAAGCTTTCTTT
TRBD1,TRBJ1-2,.,TRBV7-3,CASSLSGGAGYGYTF,TGTGCCAGCAGCTTATCAGGGGGCGCCGGCTATGGCTACACCTTC
.,TRBJ2-5,.,TRBV7-9,CASSLVTSLQETQYF,TGTGCCAGCAGCTTAGTTACTAGCCTACAAGAGACCCAGTACTTC
.,TRBJ1-1,.,TRBV4-3,CASSQDPQGYNTEAFF,TGCGCCAGCAGCCAAGATCCACAGGGATATAACACTGAAGCTTTCTTT
TRBD2,TRBJ2-3,.,TRBV28,CASSVTSGTDTQYF,TGTGCCAGCAGTGTTACTAGCGGCACAGATACGCAGTATTTT
TRBD1,TRBJ1-3,.,TRBV9,CASSGINRGGNTIYF,TGTGCCAGCAGCGGCATCAACAGGGGGGGAAACACCATATATTTT
TRBD2,TRBJ2-3,once,TRBV4-2,CASSQDLAGGRPQYF,TGTGCCAGCAGCCAAGATCTAGCGGGAGGACGACCGCAGTATTTT
.,TRBJ2-5,.,TRBV20-1,CSVNQETQYF,TGCAGTGTTAACCAAGAGACCCAGTACTTC
.,TRBJ1-1,.,TRBV6-6,CASSRIFGANTEAFF,TGTGCCAGCAGTAGAATATTCGGAGCGAACACTGAAGCTTTCTTT
.,TRBJ1-6,.,TRBV18,CASSQKRGRDSPLHF,TGTGCCAGCTCCCAAAAGCGGGGGCGTGATTCACCCCTCCACTTT
TRBD2,TRBJ2-7,.,TRBV7-8,CASSLGKGGSSYEQYF,TGTGCCAGCAGCTTAGGAAAGGGCGGGAGCTCCTACGAGCAGTACTTC
.,TRBJ1-5,.,TRBV10-3,CAISESGPNQPQHF,TGTGCCATCAGTGAGTCAGGGCCGAATCAGCCCCAGCATTTT
.,TRBJ2-1,.,TRBV29-1,CSVEYEDLGAYDEQFF,TGCAGCGTTGAATACGAGGATCTGGGAGCCTACGATGAGCAGTTCTTC
.,TRBJ2-5,few,TRBV2,CASSDGPFQETQYF,TGTGCCAGCAGTGATGGGCCTTTCCAAGAGACCCAGTACTTC
.,TRBJ1-2,.,TRBV10-3,CAISESGSRDYTF,TGTGCCATCAGTGAGTCGGGGAGCAGGGACTACACCTTC
TRBD2,TRBJ2-5,.,TRBV5-4,CASSLGTSQETQYF,TGTGCCAGCAGCCTAGGGACTAGTCAAGAGACCCAGTACTTC
.,TRBJ1-5,once,TRBV28,CASRLTDQPQHF,TGTGCCAGCAGACTGACCGATCAGCCCCAGCATTTT
.,TRBJ2-7,.,TRBV25-1,CASSEGGHYEQYF,TGTGCCAGCAGTGAAGGGGGGCACTACGAGCAGTACTTC
.,TRBJ1-3,.,TRBV27,CASISSGNTIYF,TGTGCCAGCATAAGCTCTGGAAACACCATATATTTT
.,TRBJ2-2,.,TRBV28,CASSSTNTGELFF,TGTGCCAGCAGTTCGACTAACACCGGGGAGCTGTTTTTT
.,TRBJ1-5,.,TRBV5-8,CASTMRGYSNQPQHF,TGTGCCAGCACAATGCGGGGATATAGCAATCAGCCCCAGCATTTT
.,TRBJ1-5,.,TRBV28,CASSLPPRVRSNQPQHF,TGTGCCAGCAGTTTACCCCCTCGGGTACGTAGCAATCAGCCCCAGCATTTT
.,TRBJ1-3,.,TRBV5-6,CASSSRGHSGNTIYF,TGTGCCAGCAGCTCACGGGGCCATAGCGGAAACACCATATATTTT
TRBD2,TRBJ2-1,.,TRBV28,CASSLWGLAGDYNEQFF,TGTGCCAGCAGTTTATGGGGACTAGCGGGAGACTACAATGAGCAGTTCTTC
.,TRBJ1-2,.,TRBV11-2,CASSGSNFARTYGYTF,TGTGCCAGCAGCGGCAGTAATTTTGCCAGGACCTATGGCTACACCTTC
.,TRBJ1-1,.,TRBV5-1,CASSFEGDEAFF,TGCGCCAGCAGCTTCGAGGGTGATGAAGCTTTCTTT
.,TRBJ2-7,.,TRBV5-1,CASSLEANYEQYF,TGCGCCAGCAGCTTGGAGGCAAACTACGAGCAGTACTTC
.,TRBJ2-2,once,TRBV11-3,CASSPRTGELFF,TGTGCCAGCAGCCCCCGTACCGGGGAGCTGTTTTTT
.,TRBJ2-1,.,TRBV15,CATSRLANNEQFF,TGTGCCACCAGCAGACTAGCAAACAATGAGCAGTTCTTC
.,TRBJ2-5,.,TRBV28,CASSSMETQYF,TGTGCCAGCAGTTCCATGGAGACCCAGTACTTC
TRBD2,TRBJ2-7,.,TRBV7-2,CASSLSGALSSYEQYF,TGTGCCAGCAGCCTTAGCGGGGCGCTTAGCTCCTACGAGCAGTACTTC
TRBD2,TRBJ2-1,.,TRBV5-1,CASSLGPSGGLYNEQFF,TGCGCCAGCAGCTTGGGTCCTAGCGGGGGCCTTTACAATGAGCAGTTCTTC
.,TRBJ2-7,.,TRBV10-3,CAISVGSVRYEQYF,TGTGCCATCAGTGTCGGCAGTGTTCGCTACGAGCAGTACTTC
.,TRBJ2-7,.,TRBV4-3,CASSQDRAAGAVYEQYF,TGCGCCAGCAGCCAAGATAGGGCTGCGGGTGCGGTCTACGAGCAGTACTTC
TRBD1,TRBJ2-7,.,TRBV7-8,CASKLGQGIYEQYF,TGTGCCAGCAAACTTGGACAGGGAATCTACGAGCAGTACTTC
TRBD2,TRBJ2-1,.,TRBV7-9,CASSLALTAREGRNEQFF,TGTGCCAGCAGCTTAGCGCTTACGGCGCGGGAGGGCCGCAATGAGCAGTTCTTC
.,TRBJ2-7,.,TRBV5-4,CASSLDRESYEQYF,TGTGCCAGCAGCTTGGACAGGGAGTCCTACGAGCAGTACTTC
.,TRBJ1-3,.,TRBV2,CASSERGSGNTIYF,TGTGCCAGCAGTGAGCGTGGCTCTGGAAACACCATATATTTT
.,TRBJ1-2,.,TRBV6-5,CASSPMTANYGYTF,TGTGCCAGCAGCCCCATGACAGCTAACTATGGCTACACCTTC